Below are 2 T cell receptor beta chains sequenced from a single sample in a study of Ad26.COV2.S vaccination and SARS-CoV-2 variants. The repertoire was sequenced with immunoSEQ multiplex PCR; TCRdb's copy has only in-frame clones and lacks some. The repertoire includes about 480,000 clones, 70% to 90% of them detected once, and around 13% sits in the top ten. The treatment was: around 19 received Ad26.COV2.S at low or high dose, single or two shots; about 5 received placebo; per-sample allocation not given. Material that was analyzed had been drawn on day 63 after the first vaccine or placebo injection. The specimen comprised peripheral blood, sampled in a trial of Ad26.COV2.S vaccine versus placebo. These receptor sequences come from a person aged 18-65 years who received the Ad26.COV2.S COVID-19 vaccine or a placebo.

The chain has TRBV23-1 and TRBJ2-7; 9 nucleotides line up with TRBD2. TRBV23-1 is classed as an ORF, of uncertain function. The CDR3 covers 17 residues. J gave up 5 bases and V 3 bases, and 14 bases lay outside the gene matches. The CDR3 region is CASSHLASGTFGNEQYF. DNA for the CDR3: TGCGCCAGCAGTCATCTGGCTAGCGGGACCTTCGGGAACGAGCAGTACTTC.

The chain couples TRBV5-3 to TRBJ2-2; D is perhaps TRBD2 (6 bases). TRBV5-3 is an open reading frame whose function is uncertain. The CDR3 sequence is 15 residues long. Trimming took 3 bases from V and 5 from J, leaving 14 bases between them. In DNA, the CDR3 is TGTGCCAGAAGCTACCTAGCTGGGAGGACCGGGGAGCTGTTTTTT. This translates into CARSYLAGRTGELFF.